These 32 T cell receptor beta chains came from one sample sequenced in a study of CXCR3-negative and CXCR3-positive naive CD8 T cells. Regarding the study as a whole: Relative to CXCR3-negative naive cells, CXCR3-positive naive cells had more hydrophobic TRB CDR3s.

What these receptors recognize is not known. UMI-tagged TRB cDNA libraries were built via 5' RACE. TCRdb re-called the 5' RACE reads, yielding one record per CDR3 amino acid sequence without DNA. Here the sample table reports fewer than 140,000 distinct CDR3 sequences. The sequenced sample consisted of naive CXCR3+ CD8+ T cells from blood. Subset meaning: CD45RO-CCR7+CD27+CD95- naive CD8+ T cells expressing CXCR3 (TNR3+). Receptor source: a human donor in good health. Some clones in this sample may be carry-over from other donors' samples.

This chain joins TRBV19 and TRBJ2-7; TCRdb lists TRBD2, though no DNA is available to test this call. Germline loops: CDR1 LNHDA, CDR2 SQIVND (reference sequence). This CDR3 is built from 13 residues. CDR3 residues: CASSTAAGYEQYF.

The rearrangement uses TRBV20-1 and TRBJ2-1; TCRdb's D call of TRBD2 is untestable without DNA. This CDR3 spans 16 amino acids. CDR1 and CDR2 from the germline V gene are DFQATT and SNEGSKA (reference sequence). This CDR3 is CSARDASLADYNEQFF.

The chain joins TRBV7-9 to TRBJ2-1; TCRdb names TRBD1, which stays unverified in the absence of DNA. This CDR3 has 15 residues. In germline, CDR1 is SEHNR, CDR2 FQNEAQ (reference sequence). CDR3 region: CASSPWTGVYNEQFF.

The rearrangement joins TRBV28 to TRBJ2-7; the TRBD2 assignment by TCRdb is unverifiable without DNA. Germline lookup yields CDR1 MDHEN and CDR2 SYDVKM. This CDR3 spans 15 amino acids. The CDR3 region is CASSQRLAASIEQYF.

This chain links TRBV11-2 with TRBJ1-5; TCRdb picks TRBD1, but there is no DNA to check that call. Germline CDR1 SGHAT, CDR2 FQNNGV. CDR3 length: 15 amino acids. CDR3 sequence reads: CASSLTGFGNQPQHF. The entire variable domain, with the rest obtained from reference TRBV11-2 and TRBJ1-5, is as follows: EAGVAQSPRYKIIEKRQSVAFWCNPISGHATLYWYQQILGQGPKLLIQFQNNGVVDDSQLPKDRFSAERLKGVDSTLKIQPAKLEDSAVYLCASSLTGFGNQPQHFGDGTRLSIL.

This rearrangement joins TRBV4-3 to TRBJ2-1; with no DNA, the TCRdb D assignment of TRBD1 cannot be verified. The germline gives CDR1 LGHNA, CDR2 YSLEER. The CDR3 is 13 residues long. This chain's CDR3 is CASSQGAGSEQFF.

The genes are TRBV12-3 or TRBV12-4 and TRBJ2-7; the D call of TRBD2 rests on TCRdb alone, since no DNA is present to check it. CDR3 length equals 14 residues. The CDR3 is CASSLWDSPYEQYF.

The rearrangement links TRBV23-1 to TRBJ2-4; TCRdb returns TRBD1, unconfirmable since there is no DNA. TRBV23-1 carries the ORF label, with uncertain function. The CDR3 contains 15 residues. The CDR3 reads CASSPLKRYKNIQYF.

V usage is TRBV7-9 and J usage is TRBJ2-7; the D gene TCRdb calls, TRBD2, cannot be checked with no DNA. The V gene's germline CDR1 is SEHNR and CDR2 FQNEAQ (reference sequence). This CDR3 contains 17 residues. The CDR3 here is CASSWTSGRNPTYEQYF. Full variable domain (remainder filled in from reference TRBV7-9 and TRBJ2-7): DTGVSQNPRHKITKRGQNVTFRCDPISEHNRLYWYRQTLGQGPEFLTYFQNEAQLEKSRLLSDRFSAERPKGSFSTLEIQRTEQGDSAMYLCASSWTSGRNPTYEQYFGPGTRLTVT.

The CDR3 sequence: CASSPWGQYYEQYF. The chain recombines TRBV27 with TRBJ2-7; the TCRdb call, TRBD1, lacks DNA for checking. Germline values: CDR1 MNHEY, CDR2 SMNVEV (reference sequence). The CDR3 covers 14 residues.

The V and J genes are TRBV7-3 and TRBJ2-7. Germline V gives CDR1 SGHTA, CDR2 FQGTGA. CDR3 length: 13 amino acids. CDR3 region: CASSFDNSGEQYF.

The chain is built from TRBV20-1 and TRBJ2-1; TCRdb's assignment of TRBD2 cannot be checked, as there is no DNA. This CDR3 has 19 residues. CDR1 is DFQATT, CDR2 SNEGSKA, per germline (reference sequence). The CDR3 region is CSARDLLGTSVNSYNEQFF.

V usage is TRBV11-2 and J usage is TRBJ2-2. Germline V CDR1 and CDR2: SGHAT, FQNNGV. This CDR3 comprises 18 residues. CDR3 amino acids: CASSSPKLTEKNTGELFF. The full variable domain, in which reference TRBV11-2 and TRBJ2-2 provide the parts outside the CDR3, is EAGVAQSPRYKIIEKRQSVAFWCNPISGHATLYWYQQILGQGPKLLIQFQNNGVVDDSQLPKDRFSAERLKGVDSTLKIQPAKLEDSAVYLCASSSPKLTEKNTGELFFGEGSRLTVL.

The gene calls are TRBV5-5 and TRBJ2-1; TCRdb returns TRBD2, unconfirmable since there is no DNA. From germline, CDR1 is SGHKS and CDR2 YYEKEE (reference sequence). The CDR3 length is 15 residues. CDR3 protein: CASSPTDSGLYEQFF.

This chain connects TRBV12-3 or TRBV12-4 to TRBJ2-1. The CDR3 has 12 amino acids. CDR3 loop: CASSFKWDEQFF.

The chain has TRBV9 and TRBJ2-1; TCRdb selects TRBD1, and the lack of DNA leaves this call unchecked. Per the germline V gene, CDR1 is SGDLS and CDR2 is YYNGEE. The CDR3 is 17 residues long. The CDR3: CASSVAPGGAGTNEQFF.

The chain's CDR3 is CASSIIPGSGANVLTF. The chain carries TRBV27 and TRBJ2-6. CDR1 MNHEY and CDR2 SMNVEV come from the germline V gene (reference sequence). The CDR3 has 16 residues.

This chain links TRBV30 with TRBJ2-7; checking the TCRdb D call of TRBD2 is not possible without DNA. The germline V gene encodes CDR1 GTSNPN and CDR2 SVGIG (reference sequence). This CDR3 is built from 15 residues. CDR3: CAWSVPGRETYEQYF.

V usage is TRBV5-6 and J usage is TRBJ2-1; without DNA, the TCRdb call of TRBD1 cannot be checked. The CDR3 totals 14 residues. From germline, CDR1 is SGHDT and CDR2 YYEEEE. CDR3 region: CASSFRGALNEQFF.

V and J are TRBV7-9 and TRBJ1-1. Germline assignment: CDR1 SEHNR and CDR2 FQNEAQ (reference sequence). The CDR3 covers 13 residues. The CDR3 spells CASSSPAGTEAFF.

The rearrangement joins TRBV20-1 to TRBJ2-7; TCRdb's D call of TRBD1 is untestable without DNA. The germline V gene encodes CDR1 DFQATT and CDR2 SNEGSKA (reference sequence). The CDR3 is 16 amino acids. CDR3 sequence reads: CSALPPWDGRTYEQYF.

CDR3 region: CSVPAETLREQYF. The chain links TRBV29-1 to TRBJ2-7. The V gene's germline CDR1 is SQVTM and CDR2 ANQGSEA. The CDR3 sequence is 13 residues long.

The CDR3 sequence is CASSPRSGGSTDTQYF. This chain links TRBV7-9 with TRBJ2-3; TCRdb gives TRBD1 as the D gene, but with no DNA this cannot be confirmed. The CDR3 extends over 16 amino acids. CDR1 is SEHNR, CDR2 FQNEAQ, per germline (reference sequence).

The rearrangement joins TRBV6-6 to TRBJ2-7; checking the TCRdb D call of TRBD1 is not possible without DNA. CDR3 length: 12 residues. Germline assignment: CDR1 MNHNY and CDR2 SVGAGI (reference sequence). The CDR3 here is CASRVGVDEQYF.

This CDR3 reads CASSPSTVTNEKLFF. The rearrangement links TRBV7-9 to TRBJ1-4; checking the TCRdb D call of TRBD1 is not possible without DNA. Germline CDR1 reads SEHNR; CDR2 reads FQNEAQ (reference sequence). CDR3 length: 15 residues.

V gene TRBV6-5 combines with J gene TRBJ2-3; TCRdb names TRBD1, which stays unverified in the absence of DNA. CDR3 length: 13 amino acids. Looked up from germline, CDR1 is MNHEY and CDR2 is SVGAGI. CDR3 in amino acids: CASSQGEADTQYF.

This chain uses TRBV27 with TRBJ2-5; the TRBD1 assignment by TCRdb is unverifiable without DNA. CDR1 is MNHEY and CDR2 is SMNVEV in the germline V gene (reference sequence). This CDR3 spans 13 amino acids. This CDR3 is CASRDRDQETQYF.

The chain combines TRBV7-7 with TRBJ1-1; lacking DNA, the TRBD1 call made by TCRdb goes unchecked. CDR3 length equals 13 residues. The germline V gene encodes CDR1 SSHAT and CDR2 FNYEAQ (reference sequence). CDR3 loop: CASSVLQGTEAFF.

CDR3 in amino acids: CASSFRDRETDTQYF. The genes are TRBV6-4 and TRBJ2-3; with no DNA, the TCRdb D assignment of TRBD1 cannot be verified. The CDR3 runs 15 residues. Germline CDR1 MRHNA, CDR2 SNTAGT.

The V gene is TRBV29-1, the J gene TRBJ1-1; TCRdb's D call of TRBD1 is untestable without DNA. This CDR3 comprises 12 residues. Germline values: CDR1 SQVTM, CDR2 ANQGSEA. The CDR3 loop is CSVEDRGLEAFF.

The CDR3 loop reads CASSVDPQGRPEAFF. The chain carries TRBV9 and TRBJ1-1; TCRdb gives TRBD1 as the D gene, but with no DNA this cannot be confirmed. This CDR3 is 15 amino acids long. Germline assignment: CDR1 SGDLS and CDR2 YYNGEE.

The chain links TRBV13 to TRBJ2-5; TCRdb indicates TRBD2, and absent DNA this call remains unverified. CDR3 length: 14 amino acids. CDR1 PRHDT and CDR2 FYEKMQ come from the germline V gene (reference sequence). The CDR3 loop is CASSPGPRGETQYF.